This T cell receptor (beta chain) is from a study of cytomegalovirus exposure and HLA in healthy donors. Across the whole study: The early release's HLA-typed donors yielded 70 million to 85 million unique TCRs.

PCR involved 60 Vbeta and 13 Jbeta primers. Profiled with immunoSEQ multiplex PCR; TCRdb holds only in-frame clones, not every one. The table has some 29,000 clones, 35% to 55% seen once. This clone has just a few counts. What it recognizes is unknown. There were likely unrecorded immune exposures, though donors were nominally healthy when sampled. Findings and caveats of the study: Later work associated fewer than 20,000 TCR beta sequences with HLA alleles at 0.05 false discovery rate.

The TCR originated in a woman aged 50 to 60 in good health and CMV-seronegative. The sample comprised PBMCs.

The CDR3: CASSAGPGQRSDNYGYTF. The CDR3 coding sequence is TGCGCCAGCAGCGCAGGGCCGGGACAGCGGAGTGATAACTATGGCTACACCTTC. The chain is built from TRBV5-1 and TRBJ1-2; 7 bases align to TRBD1. CDR3 length: 18 residues. Germline CDR1 is SGHRS and CDR2 is YFSETQ. V trimming: 4 bases; J trimming: 1 base; junction bases outside the gene matches: 16.